The rows below give T cell receptor beta chains drawn from one sample of a study of T cells after yellow fever vaccination. TCRdb reprocessed the 5' RACE reads via MiXCR and lists one record per CDR3 protein. The sample has 45,000 to 60,000 distinct CDR3 sequences, around 7% seen once. This material consisted of CD8+ T cells not binding an NS4B(214-222) dextramer, sorted from PBMCs, taken 45 days after the first yellow fever vaccination. These receptors were taken from a young man who received the YFV17D yellow fever vaccine. Both conserved end residues are part of each CDR3. Each record gives: J gene, D gene, clone size, V gene, CDR3 DNA, CDR3 protein. A D gene is named only where the DNA matches it firmly. Size is omitted from some rows. Given values are once, few, many or a class for expanded clones.

j_gene: TRBJ1-5; d_gene: TRBD1; abundance: few; v_gene: TRBV24-1; CDR3nt: TGTGCCACCAGTGATTCGACAGGGTACAATCAGCCCCAGCATTTT; CDR3aa: CATSDSTGYNQPQHF
j_gene: TRBJ1-5; d_gene: NA; abundance: NA; v_gene: TRBV12-3/TRBV12-4; CDR3nt: TGTGCCAGCAGTTTAGCTGGGCGTAGTTCCCAGCATTTT; CDR3aa: CASSLAGRSSQHF
j_gene: TRBJ1-1; d_gene: NA; abundance: NA; v_gene: TRBV7-2; CDR3nt: TGTGCCAGCAGCTCCCCGGGACGGGACACTGAAGCTTTCTTT; CDR3aa: CASSSPGRDTEAFF
j_gene: TRBJ2-2; d_gene: TRBD1; abundance: many; v_gene: TRBV6-4; CDR3nt: TGTGCCAGCAGTGGGACAGGCACCGGGGAGCTGTTTTTT; CDR3aa: CASSGTGTGELFF
j_gene: TRBJ1-1; d_gene: NA; abundance: many; v_gene: TRBV6-5; CDR3nt: TGTGCCAGCAGTTACTCGACGGACATGAACACTGAAGCTTTCTTT; CDR3aa: CASSYSTDMNTEAFF
j_gene: TRBJ2-3; d_gene: NA; abundance: NA; v_gene: TRBV13; CDR3nt: TGTGCCAGCAGCGGCCGGGGGGCCACAGATACGCAGTATTTT; CDR3aa: CASSGRGATDTQYF
j_gene: TRBJ2-1; d_gene: NA; abundance: many; v_gene: TRBV5-6; CDR3nt: TGTGCCAGCAGCTTGGCTAGCTACAATGAGCAGTTCTTC; CDR3aa: CASSLASYNEQFF
j_gene: TRBJ1-2; d_gene: NA; abundance: NA; v_gene: TRBV4-1; CDR3nt: TGCGCCAGCAGCCAAGTGGACGAATCGTATGGCTACACCTTC; CDR3aa: CASSQVDESYGYTF
j_gene: TRBJ1-1; d_gene: NA; abundance: NA; v_gene: TRBV27; CDR3nt: TGTGCCAGCAGTTTGTGGGGGGAGAACACTGAAGCTTTCTTT; CDR3aa: CASSLWGENTEAFF
j_gene: TRBJ1-6; d_gene: NA; abundance: NA; v_gene: TRBV10-3; CDR3nt: NA; CDR3aa: CALSPGGQLSYFCNSPLHF
j_gene: TRBJ1-2; d_gene: TRBD1; abundance: few; v_gene: TRBV6-1; CDR3nt: TGTGCCAGCAGTAAGAACAGGGGGCATCTGGGCTACACCTTC; CDR3aa: CASSKNRGHLGYTF
j_gene: TRBJ2-2; d_gene: TRBD2; abundance: NA; v_gene: TRBV7-9; CDR3nt: TGTGCCAGCCGGACTAGCGGGGGTTACACCGGGGAGCTGTTTTTT; CDR3aa: CASRTSGGYTGELFF
j_gene: TRBJ2-1; d_gene: TRBD2; abundance: many; v_gene: TRBV28; CDR3nt: TGTGCCAGCAGTCGCGGGGGACTAGCTAATGAGCAGTTCTTC; CDR3aa: CASSRGGLANEQFF
j_gene: TRBJ2-2; d_gene: NA; abundance: many; v_gene: TRBV5-1; CDR3nt: TGCGCCAGCAGCTTGGTCCCGGCCGGGGAGCTGTTTTTT; CDR3aa: CASSLVPAGELFF
j_gene: TRBJ1-1; d_gene: NA; abundance: few; v_gene: TRBV7-8; CDR3nt: TGTGCCAGCAGCTTATCCCGGGGGGGGGTGGAAGCTTTCTTT; CDR3aa: CASSLSRGGVEAFF
j_gene: TRBJ2-5; d_gene: NA; abundance: few; v_gene: TRBV6-1; CDR3nt: TGTGCCAGCAGGAGGGGGTATCAAGAGACCCAGTACTTC; CDR3aa: CASRRGYQETQYF
j_gene: TRBJ2-7; d_gene: NA; abundance: few; v_gene: TRBV30; CDR3nt: TGTGCCTGGAGTGATATGGGTAGGGGCGAGCAGTACTTC; CDR3aa: CAWSDMGRGEQYF
j_gene: TRBJ2-2; d_gene: NA; abundance: NA; v_gene: TRBV4-1; CDR3nt: TGCGCCAGCAGCCAAAAAGGGGGGGAGGTGGGACCTCTCGGCCTGTTTTTT; CDR3aa: CASSQKGGEVGPLGLFF
j_gene: TRBJ2-1; d_gene: TRBD2; abundance: large; v_gene: TRBV27; CDR3nt: TGTGCCACCGGGACTAGAGGGGGGGGTCGGTTCTTC; CDR3aa: CATGTRGGGRFF
j_gene: TRBJ1-5; d_gene: NA; abundance: NA; v_gene: TRBV27; CDR3nt: TGTGCCAGCAGTCCCTTAGGGGATCAGCCCCAGCATTTT; CDR3aa: CASSPLGDQPQHF
j_gene: TRBJ1-5; d_gene: NA; abundance: NA; v_gene: TRBV7-2; CDR3nt: TGTGCCAGCAGCTTAGGGTGGCCTGTAGATCAGCCCCAGCATTTT; CDR3aa: CASSLGWPVDQPQHF
j_gene: TRBJ2-7; d_gene: NA; abundance: many; v_gene: TRBV6-2/TRBV6-3; CDR3nt: TGTGCCAGCACCAGACAGGACCTCTCCTACGAGCAGTACTTC; CDR3aa: CASTRQDLSYEQYF
j_gene: TRBJ2-5; d_gene: TRBD1; abundance: many; v_gene: TRBV12-3/TRBV12-4; CDR3nt: TGTGCCAGCAGTTTAGCTCCCGACAGGGGGTTGCAAGAGACCCAGTACTTC; CDR3aa: CASSLAPDRGLQETQYF
j_gene: TRBJ2-1; d_gene: NA; abundance: few; v_gene: TRBV7-9; CDR3nt: TGTGCCAGCAGCTTAACGGAGAGCTCCTACAATGAGCAGTTCTTC; CDR3aa: CASSLTESSYNEQFF
j_gene: TRBJ2-6; d_gene: NA; abundance: few; v_gene: TRBV12-3/TRBV12-4; CDR3nt: TGTGCCAGCAGTTTTGGGGTCTCTGGGGCCAACGTCCTGACTTTC; CDR3aa: CASSFGVSGANVLTF
j_gene: TRBJ2-1; d_gene: NA; abundance: many; v_gene: TRBV18; CDR3nt: TGTGCCAGCTCACCGTGGGGGTGGCAAGATGAGCAGTTCTTC; CDR3aa: CASSPWGWQDEQFF
j_gene: TRBJ2-2; d_gene: NA; abundance: many; v_gene: TRBV4-3; CDR3nt: TGCGCCAGCAGCCAAGACCGGCTATGGCCTACCGGGGAGCTGTTTTTT; CDR3aa: CASSQDRLWPTGELFF
j_gene: TRBJ2-5; d_gene: NA; abundance: few; v_gene: TRBV5-6; CDR3nt: TGTGCCAGCACCCGCGGGCTCCAAGAGACCCAGTACTTC; CDR3aa: CASTRGLQETQYF
j_gene: TRBJ2-1; d_gene: TRBD2; abundance: few; v_gene: TRBV19; CDR3nt: TGTGCCAGTTATACAGGGACTAGCGGGGGGGGAAGCTCCTACAATGAGCAGTTCTTC; CDR3aa: CASYTGTSGGGSSYNEQFF